This TCR beta chain was recorded in a study of blood T cell repertoires in COVID-19. On the study more broadly: Acute-phase and convalescent COVID-19 samples originated in the United States, Italy and Spain. The analysed material was cDNA or gDNA that came from T cells, B-cell-depleted T cells, or PBMCs.

In the source study's methods: Counts of nucleated cells, estimated from reference gene primer amplification, were obtained. Profiling relied on immunoSEQ multiplex PCR, and the TCRdb table lists in-frame clones only, not all of them. V, J and clone size are those of that table, while D and trimming were read from the DNA. The sample carries a few hundred thousand clones, roughly 84% recorded once. This clone came up a few times. V lost 2 bases and J lost 7, with 8 bases in between. Germline V gives CDR1 SEHNR, CDR2 FQNEAQ (reference sequence). This CDR3 region has 12 residues. The V gene is TRBV7-9, the J gene TRBJ1-1, with no clear D. Sequenced: peripheral blood. The TCR comes from a woman in her late teens or twenties with acute or convalescent COVID-19. CDR3 sequence: CASSLWADEAFF. CDR3 coding DNA: TGTGCCAGCAGCTTATGGGCAGATGAAGCTTTCTTT. The variable domain in full, completed from reference TRBV7-9 and TRBJ1-1, reads DTGVSQNPRHKITKRGQNVTFRCDPISEHNRLYWYRQTLGQGPEFLTYFQNEAQLEKSRLLSDRFSAERPKGSFSTLEIQRTEQGDSAMYLCASSLWADEAFFGQGTRLTVV.